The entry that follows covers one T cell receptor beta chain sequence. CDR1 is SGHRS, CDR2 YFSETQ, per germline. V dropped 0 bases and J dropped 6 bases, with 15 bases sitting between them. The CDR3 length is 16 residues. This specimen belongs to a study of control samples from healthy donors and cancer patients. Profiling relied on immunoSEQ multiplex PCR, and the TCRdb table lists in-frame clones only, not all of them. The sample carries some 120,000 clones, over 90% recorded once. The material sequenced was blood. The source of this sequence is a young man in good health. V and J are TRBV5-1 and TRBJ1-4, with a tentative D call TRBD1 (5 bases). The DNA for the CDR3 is TGCGCCAGCAGCTTGGACGGGGCTCAACTATATGAAAAACTGTTTTTT. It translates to CASSLDGAQLYEKLFF.